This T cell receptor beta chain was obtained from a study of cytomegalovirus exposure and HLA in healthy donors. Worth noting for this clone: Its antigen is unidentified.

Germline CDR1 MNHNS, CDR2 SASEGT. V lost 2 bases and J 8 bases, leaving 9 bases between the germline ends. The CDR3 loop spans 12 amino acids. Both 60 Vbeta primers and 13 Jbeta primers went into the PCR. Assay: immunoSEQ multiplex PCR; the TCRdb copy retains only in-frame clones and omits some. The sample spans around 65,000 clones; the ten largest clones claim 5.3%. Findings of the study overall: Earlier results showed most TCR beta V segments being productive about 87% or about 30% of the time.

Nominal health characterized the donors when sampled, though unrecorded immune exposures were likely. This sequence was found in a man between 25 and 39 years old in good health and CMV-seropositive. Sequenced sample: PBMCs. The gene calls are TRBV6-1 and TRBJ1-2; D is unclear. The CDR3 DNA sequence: TGTGCCAGCAGTGAATCCCGCCTAGGCTACACCTTC. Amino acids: CASSESRLGYTF.